One T cell receptor beta chain is described in this entry. These data belong to a study of blood T cell repertoires in COVID-19. Sequencing was performed with immunoSEQ multiplex PCR; in TCRdb, only in-frame clones are kept and a portion is missing. The sample holds some 240,000 clones, approximately 84% seen once. This sequence was found in a woman aged 50 to 60 who had been exposed to COVID-19. The sequencing input was PBMCs or T cells enriched from blood (not recorded which).

The CDR3 is CASSLGLATNTGELFF. In nucleotides, the CDR3 is TGCGCCAGCAGCTTGGGACTAGCGACGAACACCGGGGAGCTGTTTTTT. The chain joins TRBV5-1 to TRBJ2-2; 8 bases map to TRBD2. The CDR3 spans 16 residues. The germline CDR1 and CDR2 sequences are SGHRS and YFSETQ. Trimming removed 0 bases from V and 0 bases from J; junction bases left unmatched: 1.